This entry features one T cell receptor (beta chain) sequence. As yet, its antigen is unknown. The sample belongs to a study of CD8 T cells in Susac syndrome. Study results and caveats: TCR sequencing and HLA analysis covered a relatively small number of individuals.

This CDR3 comprises 15 residues. RNA, at about 0.45 to 1 ug, was reverse transcribed with random hexamers. immunoSEQ multiplex PCR amplified TCR beta CDR3 across 54 Vbeta, 13 Jbeta. TCRdb passed the immunoSEQ multiplex PCR reads through MiXCR, listing each CDR3 protein once. The table lists 180,000 or so distinct CDR3 sequences, approximately 95% of them singletons. V is TRBV21-1 and J is TRBJ2-1; no check of the table's D call, TRBD1, against the DNA was made. TRBV21-1 is listed as a pseudogene. Sequencing input: CD4+ T cells from PBMCs. This receptor was identified in a human donor in good health. CDR3 sequence reads: CASSWTGLYYNEQFF. The CDR3 DNA follows: TGTGCCAGCAGCTGGACGGGGTTATACTACAATGAGCAGTTCTTC.